These 23 T cell receptor beta chains came from one sample sequenced in a study of metastatic and nonmetastatic thyroid tumors. From the PCR reads, TCRdb re-called clones with MiXCR. The sample consists of over 65,000 clones, around 12% of them appearing once. Each patient went into thyroid surgery without having received any treatment. The sequenced sample was tumor tissue. These receptors were collected from a female donor with papillary thyroid cancer or a benign thyroid nodule (not recorded which). Some clones in this sample may be carry-over from other donors' samples.

This clone was seen many times. The chain employs TRBV7-6 and TRBJ2-1; the match to TRBD2 covers 11 bases. CDR1 and CDR2 from the germline V gene are SGHVS and FNYEAQ. The CDR3 length is 17 residues. V shed 2 bases and J 10 bases; nucleotides not matched to a gene: 13. The CDR3 protein is CASSLTPGTSGGGEQFF. In DNA form, the CDR3 reads TGTGCCAGCAGCTTAACTCCGGGGACTAGCGGAGGAGGAGAGCAGTTCTTC.

This clone showed up many times. The genes are TRBV20-1 and TRBJ2-1, with 7 bases matching TRBD2. Germline trimming cut 3 bases from V and 3 bases from J; bases unmatched to any gene: 14. Germline-derived CDR1 and CDR2 are DFQATT and SNEGSKA (reference sequence). This CDR3 has 17 residues. CDR3 region: CSARDGDRGSSYNEQFF. The CDR3 DNA follows: TGCAGTGCTAGGGATGGAGACCGCGGGAGTAGCTACAATGAGCAGTTCTTC.

This clone was seen only a few times. A much larger clonotype is one base distant, so this may be a read error. This chain uses TRBV9 with TRBJ2-7; 9 bases line up with TRBD2. There are 15 residues in the CDR3. From germline, CDR1 is SGDLS and CDR2 YYNGEE. With 1 base clipped from V and 5 bases from J, the junction kept 7 bases outside the gene matches. Written as DNA, the CDR3 is TGTGCCAGCAGCGTATCGGGACTAGCTGACCACGAGCAGTACTTC. This translates into CASSVSGLADHEQYF.

This clone was observed at least ten times. The chain has TRBV27 and TRBJ2-4; D unresolved. The CDR3 is 15 amino acids. The V gene's germline CDR1 is MNHEY and CDR2 SMNVEV (reference sequence). The germline V and J ends were trimmed by 4 bases and 0 bases, with 10 bases remaining between them. The CDR3 nucleotides are TGTGCCAGCAGTTCCAGAGCGCTAGCCAAAAACATTCAGTACTTC. It encodes CASSSRALAKNIQYF.

The table lists this clone with a few counts. A much larger clone differs from this one at a single base, so this may be a read error. This sample also contains other DNA sequences that code for the same CDR3. The chain is built from TRBV10-3 and TRBJ2-5; 12 positions match TRBD1. Germline lookup yields CDR1 ENHRY and CDR2 SYGVKD. The CDR3 runs to 15 residues. The CDR3: CAISRDRGLQETQYF. The CDR3 DNA follows: TGTGCTATCAGTCGGGACAGGGGGCTACAAGAGACCCAGTACTTC.

This clone was recorded at least ten times. The chain uses TRBV6-1 and TRBJ1-3; D is unresolved. CDR3 length: 14 residues. Trimming stripped 7 bases from V and 0 bases from J, with 10 bases between. CDR1 is MNHNS and CDR2 is SASEGT in the germline V gene. CDR3 sequence: CASKSSRSGNTIYF. As DNA, the CDR3 is TGTGCCAGCAAGTCTTCCCGCTCTGGAAACACCATATATTTT.

In its sample, this clone was seen a few times. A much bigger clone sits one base away, suggesting this may be a read error. The genes are TRBV2 and TRBJ2-3; D might be TRBD2 (6 bases). The CDR3 loop spans 14 amino acids. Germline CDR1 SNHLY, CDR2 FYNNEI. Between the trimmed V and J ends, which lost 6 bases and 8 bases, there was a span of 18 bases. The CDR3 here is CASRNGGIRGTQYF. The DNA for the CDR3 is TGTGCCAGCAGGAATGGCGGGATTAGAGGTACGCAGTATTTT.

With respect to this clone: This clone may be a read error of a much larger clone one base away. J is TRBJ1-6 and V is TRBV4-2; D uncertain. The CDR3 totals 15 residues. CDR1 is LGHNA, CDR2 YNFKEQ, per germline. CDR3 sequence (DNA): TGTGCCAGAAGCCAGAACCTGCGCGGGCGGTCACCCCTCCACTTT. Amino acids: CARSQNLRGRSPLHF.

This clone was found many times. The rearrangement links TRBV3-1 to TRBJ1-1; D remains unclear. Germline V gene data show CDR1 as LGHDT and CDR2 as YNNKEL (reference sequence). V lost 0 bases, J lost 5 bases, and 7 bases lay in between. The CDR3 is 13 amino acids. The CDR3 is CASSQERWTEAFF. CDR3 sequence (DNA): TGTGCCAGCAGCCAAGAAAGGTGGACTGAAGCTTTCTTT.

This clone was counted at least ten times. The rearrangement joins TRBV5-1 to TRBJ2-1; 13 nucleotides agree with TRBD2. Germline V CDR1 and CDR2: SGHRS, YFSETQ. The ends lost 4 bases at V and 4 bases at J; junction bases unmatched: 5. The CDR3 runs to 16 residues. Written as DNA, the CDR3 is TGCGCCAGCAGCCCTGGGACTAGCGGGGCTTACAATGAGCAGTTCTTC. It specifies CASSPGTSGAYNEQFF.

This clone occurred a few times. It may be a read error: a sequence one base away is much more abundant. The same CDR3 is also encoded by other DNA sequences in this sample. The rearrangement uses TRBV27 and TRBJ1-5; TRBD1 aligns across 10 bases. The germline V gene has CDR1 MNHEY and CDR2 SMNVEV (reference sequence). The length of the CDR3 is 17 residues. The CDR3: CASSPRDRGIWHQPQHF. CDR3 DNA sequence: TGTGCCAGCAGTCCCAGGGACAGGGGTATTTGGCATCAGCCCCAACATTTT.

This clone was detected only a few times. The J gene is TRBJ1-2, the V gene TRBV11-2, with D possibly being TRBD1 (5 bases). Germline V CDR1 and CDR2: SGHAT, FQNNGV. V lost 4 bases and J lost 5, with 14 bases in between. This CDR3 comprises 14 residues. The CDR3 here is CASSSGTEGYGYTF. Written as DNA, the CDR3 is TGTGCCAGCAGCTCGGGGACGGAGGGGTATGGCTACACCTTC.

The J gene is TRBJ2-2, the V gene TRBV3-1; perhaps TRBD2 as D (6 bases). Germline CDR1 LGHDT, CDR2 YNNKEL (reference sequence). Trimming stripped 4 bases from V and 5 bases from J, with 11 bases between. This CDR3 has 14 residues. For the CDR3, the DNA is TGTGCCAGCAGCCCTTGCGGGATAACCGGGGAGCTGTTTTTT. Encoded protein: CASSPCGITGELFF.

This clone was found many times. This rearrangement joins TRBV7-6 to TRBJ1-2; a weak D match, TRBD1 (5 bases). Germline values: CDR1 SGHVS, CDR2 FNYEAQ. The CDR3 is made up of 15 amino acids. Trimming pared 3 bases from V and 1 base from J, leaving 12 bases between. The CDR3 region has the DNA TGTGCCAGCAGCTTGGGGACCGATTATAACTATGGCTACACCTTC. Its translation: CASSLGTDYNYGYTF.

This clone was recorded at least ten times. The CDR3 sequence is CASSQEGHNYGYTF. The DNA of the CDR3 is TGTGCCAGCAGCCAGGAAGGACACAACTATGGCTACACCTTC. This chain joins TRBV4-2 and TRBJ1-2, with D possibly being TRBD1 (5 bases). Germline V gene data show CDR1 as LGHNA and CDR2 as YNFKEQ. Deletions cut 3 bases from V and 2 bases from J, with 10 bases between. The CDR3 is made up of 14 amino acids.

A note on this clone: A much larger clone differs from this one at a single base, so this may be a read error. This sequence joins TRBV11-1 and TRBJ2-3; perhaps D is TRBD1 or TRBD2 (5 bases each). The V gene lost 3 bases and the J gene lost 6 bases, with 16 bases spanning the gap. Germline CDR1 and CDR2: SGHAT and FQDESV (reference sequence). This CDR3 is built from 15 residues. This chain's CDR3 is CASSLVKGTIDTQYF. Here the CDR3 DNA reads TGTGCCAGCAGCTTGGTTAAAGGGACGATTGATACGCAGTATTTT.

This clone was counted between two and nine times. The V gene is TRBV20-1, the J gene TRBJ2-5, with a weak D call TRBD2 (7 bases). The CDR3 loop spans 15 amino acids. Trimming took 0 bases from V and 5 from J, leaving 16 bases between them. Germline CDR1 is DFQATT and CDR2 is SNEGSKA (reference sequence). The CDR3 loop reads CSARDRGGVNETQYF. The CDR3 DNA reads TGCAGTGCTAGAGATAGGGGGGGCGTAAATGAGACCCAGTACTTC.

This clone was counted at least ten times. V gene TRBV12-5 combines with J gene TRBJ1-1; tentative D call: TRBD1 (6 bases). The ends were cut back, 2 bases at V and 5 bases at J, with 9 bases in the middle. The germline V gene encodes CDR1 LGHNT and CDR2 FRNRAP. The CDR3 has 13 amino acids. The CDR3 sequence is CASGLPGVTEAFF. For the CDR3, the DNA is TGTGCTAGTGGTTTGCCAGGGGTTACTGAAGCTTTCTTT.

This clone was recorded at least ten times. The CDR3 region is CASSLGSWGGNEQFF. CDR3 DNA: TGTGCCAGTAGTTTAGGGAGTTGGGGAGGGAATGAGCAGTTCTTC. The chain carries TRBV19 and TRBJ2-1; 7 bases line up with TRBD2. The germline V gene has CDR1 LNHDA and CDR2 SQIVND (reference sequence). The junction had 11 bases not matched to a gene; V was cut back by 5 bases and J by 7 bases. The CDR3 sequence is 15 residues long.

Comment on this clone: A read error may explain this, as a much larger clone is one base away. The sample holds other DNA sequences that translate to the same CDR3. CDR3 coding DNA: TGTGCCAGCAGCTTAAGTTTGGTCCTGGGACAGGAGGGGGGGACCCAGTACTTC. It codes for CASSLSLVLGQEGGTQYF. V is TRBV11-1 and J is TRBJ2-5; 8 nucleotides match TRBD1. Germline CDR1 SGHAT, CDR2 FQDESV (reference sequence). V lost 2 bases to trimming and J lost 7 bases; unmatched junction nucleotides: 18. The CDR3 consists of 18 residues. Based on the CDR3 plus reference TRBV11-1 and TRBJ2-5, the full variable domain is EAEVAQSPRYKITEKSQAVAFWCDPISGHATLYWYRQILGQGPELLVQFQDESVVDDSQLPKDRFSAERLKGVDSTLKIQPAELGDSAMYLCASSLSLVLGQEGGTQYFGPGTRLLVL.

This clone was picked up many times. The chain combines TRBV19 with TRBJ1-1, with 10 bases lining up with TRBD1. The CDR3 totals 17 residues. Germline lookup yields CDR1 LNHDA and CDR2 SQIVND (reference sequence). V shed 3 bases, J shed 0 bases, and the junction held 7 bases outside the gene matches. The CDR3, as DNA: TGTGCCAGTAGTATGCGGGACAGGGGCTGGCTGAACACTGAAGCTTTCTTT. Protein: CASSMRDRGWLNTEAFF. The whole variable domain, remainder taken from reference TRBV19 and TRBJ1-1, is DGGITQSPKYLFRKEGQNVTLSCEQNLNHDAMYWYRQDPGQGLRLIYYSQIVNDFQKGDIAEGYSVSREKKESFPLTVTSAQKNPTAFYLCASSMRDRGWLNTEAFFGQGTRLTVV.

This clone is deemed medium-sized. This chain joins TRBV20-1 and TRBJ2-7; D remains unclear. V was trimmed by 0 bases and J by 2 bases, leaving 8 bases between them. In germline, CDR1 is DFQATT, CDR2 SNEGSKA (reference sequence). The CDR3 length is 13 residues. The CDR3 protein is CSARESGTYEQYF. CDR3 nucleotide sequence: TGCAGTGCTAGAGAATCGGGTACCTACGAGCAGTACTTC.

The sample holds many counts of this clone. The chain links TRBV20-1 to TRBJ1-3, with D perhaps TRBD1 (5 bases). The V gene lost 6 bases and the J gene lost 0 bases, with 12 bases spanning the gap. The CDR3 totals 14 residues. Germline V CDR1 and CDR2: DFQATT, SNEGSKA (reference sequence). CDR3 bases: TGCAGTGCAAGCAGGGTGTTCTCTGGAAACACCATATATTTT. Amino acids: CSASRVFSGNTIYF.